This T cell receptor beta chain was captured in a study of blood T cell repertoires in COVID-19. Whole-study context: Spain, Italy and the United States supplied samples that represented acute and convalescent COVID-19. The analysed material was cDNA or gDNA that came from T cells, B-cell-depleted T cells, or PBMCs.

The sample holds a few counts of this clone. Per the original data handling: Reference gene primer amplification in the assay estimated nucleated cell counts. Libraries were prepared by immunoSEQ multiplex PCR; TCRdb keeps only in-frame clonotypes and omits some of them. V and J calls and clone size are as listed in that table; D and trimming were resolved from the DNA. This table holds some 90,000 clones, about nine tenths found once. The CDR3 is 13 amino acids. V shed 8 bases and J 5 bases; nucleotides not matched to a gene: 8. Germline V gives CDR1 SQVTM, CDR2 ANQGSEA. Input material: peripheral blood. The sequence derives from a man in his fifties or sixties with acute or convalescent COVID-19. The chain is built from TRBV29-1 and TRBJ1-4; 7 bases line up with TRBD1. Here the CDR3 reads CSSTGDSNEKLFF. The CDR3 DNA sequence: TGCAGCTCTACAGGGGACAGCAATGAAAAACTGTTTTTT.